Described below is a single T cell receptor (beta chain) sequence and its context. These data come from a study of blood T cell repertoires in COVID-19. Germline CDR1 reads MNHEY; CDR2 reads SVGAGI. The CDR3 contains 12 residues. V was clipped by 8 bases and J by 8 bases, with 15 bases between them. Authors' data handling: Amplification of reference gene primers was used by the study to estimate nucleated cell counts. Sequencing used immunoSEQ multiplex PCR; TCRdb keeps in-frame clones, though not all of them. That table furnishes V, J and clone size, whereas the DNA furnished D and trimming. This table has roughly 330,000 clones, 87% appearing once. Study members were between 18 and 89 years old and lived in fewer than 30 US regions. Cohorts were assigned according to the clinical history that participants reported.

The J gene is TRBJ1-2, the V gene TRBV6-5, with a possible D match to TRBD1 (5 bases). The sample comprised PBMCs or T cells enriched from blood (not recorded which). The sequence came from a woman in her twenties or thirties who had recovered from COVID-19. The CDR3 here is CASVRAGHGYTF. The CDR3 DNA sequence: TGTGCCAGCGTCCGGGCAGGGCACGGCTACACCTTC.